One sample yielded the 5 T cell receptor beta chains listed below, sequenced in a study of CXCR3-negative and CXCR3-positive naive CD8 T cells. Study results and limitations: TRB CDR3s of CXCR3-positive naive cells were more hydrophobic than those of CXCR3-negative naive cells.

Their antigens remain unidentified. UMI-labeled 5' RACE TRB cDNA libraries were prepared from the cells. TCRdb re-called the 5' RACE reads and gives one entry per CDR3 protein, without DNA. This sample lists roughly 120,000 distinct CDR3 sequences; its ten largest clones have 0.59%. Sequenced sample: naive CXCR3+ CD8+ T cells from blood. Noted subset: CD45RO-CCR7+CD27+CD95- naive CD8+ T cells expressing CXCR3 (TNR3+). The receptors were gathered from a human donor in good health. Some clones in this sample may be carry-over from other donors' samples.

V usage is TRBV27 and J usage is TRBJ2-7. This CDR3 has 14 residues. Germline V gives CDR1 MNHEY, CDR2 SMNVEV (reference sequence). The CDR3: CASSLTGTTYEQYF.

The gene calls are TRBV27 and TRBJ1-1. This CDR3 comprises 15 residues. Germline CDR1 MNHEY, CDR2 SMNVEV (reference sequence). The CDR3 spells CASSLTTAGNTEAFF.

The chain has TRBV4-2 and TRBJ1-1. Germline-derived CDR1 and CDR2 are LGHNA and YNFKEQ. The CDR3 contains 14 residues. The CDR3 sequence: CASSQGRGPFEAFF.

V gene TRBV19 combines with J gene TRBJ2-2; TCRdb reports TRBD2, a call that lacks DNA to check it against. Germline V lookup: CDR1 LNHDA, CDR2 SQIVND (reference sequence). This CDR3 contains 16 residues. The chain's CDR3 is CASSIRRENSAGELFF.

This chain joins TRBV11-3 and TRBJ1-1. This CDR3 has 12 residues. From germline, CDR1 is SGHNT and CDR2 YENEEA. CDR3 in amino acids: CASSLEDTEAFF.